These T cell receptor beta chains were read from a single sample in a study of radiation and T cells in renal cell carcinoma. Clones were sequenced by immunoSEQ multiplex PCR, and TCRdb holds only the in-frame ones, with some missing. The table shows 18,000 or so clones, with under 55% occurring only once. The specimen comprised tumor tissue, sampled from a patient whose treatment included radiotherapy and nephrectomy. The receptors stem from a middle-aged man with renal cell carcinoma. Each CDR3 is given with its conserved first and last residue. D genes are given only for firm matches. Rows give clone size only sometimes, using once, few, many, or a class for an expanded clone.

abundance,j_gene,v_gene,d_gene,CDR3aa,CDR3nt
few,TRBJ2-7,TRBV11-2,.,CASSPYERSNEQYF,TGTGCCAGCAGCCCTTACGAGCGGTCCAACGAGCAGTACTTC
.,TRBJ2-7,TRBV5-1,TRBD2,CASSAGTSGNEQYF,TGCGCCAGCAGCGCCGGGACTAGCGGAAACGAGCAGTACTTC
.,TRBJ2-5,TRBV2,.,CASVFTGETQYF,TGTGCCAGCGTCTTTACGGGAGAGACCCAGTACTTC
few,TRBJ2-7,TRBV7-9,TRBD1,CASSAPGQGVDEQYF,TGTGCCAGCAGCGCACCGGGACAGGGGGTTGACGAGCAGTACTTC
.,TRBJ2-7,TRBV9,TRBD2,CASSVLAGPYEQYF,TGTGCCAGCAGCGTCTTAGCGGGACCATACGAGCAGTACTTC
once,TRBJ2-5,TRBV9,TRBD1,CASSAWGQGARETQYF,TGTGCCAGCAGCGCCTGGGGACAGGGGGCGCGAGAGACCCAGTACTTC
few,TRBJ2-3,TRBV7-7,TRBD2,CASSPSGGFTDTQYF,TGTGCTAGCAGCCCTAGCGGAGGCTTCACAGATACGCAGTATTTT
.,TRBJ2-5,TRBV4-1,TRBD1,CASSRGQGAGETQYF,TGCGCCAGCAGCCGCGGACAGGGGGCAGGGGAGACCCAGTACTTC
.,TRBJ2-3,TRBV27,.,CASSSTRPAGTQYF,TGTGCCAGCAGTTCGACCCGGCCGGCGGGTACGCAGTATTTT
.,TRBJ2-2,TRBV6-1,TRBD1,CASSTGDDTGELFF,TGTGCCAGCAGTACAGGGGACGACACCGGGGAGCTGTTTTTT
.,TRBJ2-3,TRBV7-3,TRBD1,CASSLQGISTDTQYF,TGTGCCAGCAGCCTACAGGGGATAAGCACAGATACGCAGTATTTT
.,TRBJ2-3,TRBV7-8,.,CASSATRSTDTQYF,TGTGCCAGCAGCGCGACTAGGAGCACAGATACGCAGTATTTT
few,TRBJ2-1,TRBV25-1,.,CASSDVRHSWNEQFF,TGTGCCAGCAGTGACGTACGACACAGTTGGAATGAGCAGTTCTTC
.,TRBJ2-1,TRBV9,TRBD2,CASSAWPLAGGPVNEQFF,TGTGCCAGCAGCGCGTGGCCCCTAGCGGGAGGCCCCGTCAATGAGCAGTTCTTC
.,TRBJ1-1,TRBV6-6,TRBD1,CASRRDRAVTEAFF,TGTGCCAGCAGGAGGGACAGGGCGGTCACTGAAGCTTTCTTT
few,TRBJ2-5,TRBV4-3,TRBD1,CASSPQTGDETQYF,TGCGCCAGCAGCCCTCAGACAGGGGATGAGACCCAGTACTTC
many,TRBJ2-2,TRBV7-9,TRBD2,CASSATSSGGNTGELFF,TGTGCCAGCAGCGCAACCTCTAGCGGGGGGAACACCGGGGAGCTGTTTTTT
.,TRBJ2-3,TRBV11-3,TRBD2,CASSLGLAGVTDTQYF,TGTGCCAGCAGCTTAGGGCTAGCGGGAGTCACAGATACGCAGTATTTT
.,TRBJ1-2,TRBV5-1,TRBD1,CASSPGTASYGYTF,TGCGCCAGCAGTCCCGGGACAGCGTCTTATGGCTACACCTTC
.,TRBJ2-5,TRBV5-1,.,CASSLGAVAIETQYF,TGCGCCAGCAGCTTGGGGGCAGTGGCAATAGAGACCCAGTACTTC
.,TRBJ2-5,TRBV30,.,CAWSVGETQYF,TGTGCCTGGAGTGTTGGGGAGACCCAGTACTTC
few,TRBJ2-3,TRBV6-1,TRBD2,CASSGLAGADTQYF,TGTGCCAGCAGTGGACTAGCGGGAGCAGATACGCAGTATTTT
few,TRBJ1-1,TRBV30,TRBD1,CAWIRDSLSHTEAFF,TGTGCCTGGATCCGGGACAGTCTAAGTCACACTGAAGCTTTCTTT
.,TRBJ2-1,TRBV5-5,.,CASSLVGYNEQFF,TGTGCCAGCAGCTTGGTAGGGTACAATGAGCAGTTCTTC
.,TRBJ2-2,TRBV29-1,.,CSVGGYTGELFF,TGCAGCGTTGGAGGGTACACCGGGGAGCTGTTTTTT
.,TRBJ1-2,TRBV29-1,TRBD1,CSVVLGQGYGYTF,TGCAGCGTTGTGCTGGGACAGGGCTATGGCTACACCTTC